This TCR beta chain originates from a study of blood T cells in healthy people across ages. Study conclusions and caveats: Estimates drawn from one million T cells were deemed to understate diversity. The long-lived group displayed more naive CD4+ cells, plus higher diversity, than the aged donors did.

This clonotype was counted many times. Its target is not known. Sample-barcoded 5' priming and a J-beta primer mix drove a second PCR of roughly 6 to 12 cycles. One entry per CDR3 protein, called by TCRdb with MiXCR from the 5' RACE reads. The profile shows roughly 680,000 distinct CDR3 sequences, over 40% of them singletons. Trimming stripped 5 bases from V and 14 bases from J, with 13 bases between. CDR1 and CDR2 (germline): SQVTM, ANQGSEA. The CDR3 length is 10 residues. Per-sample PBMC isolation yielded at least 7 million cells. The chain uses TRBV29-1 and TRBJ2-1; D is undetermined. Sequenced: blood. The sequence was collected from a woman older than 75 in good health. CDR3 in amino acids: CSVLYTVEFF. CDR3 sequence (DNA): TGCAGCGTTCTGTACACAGTCGAGTTCTTC.